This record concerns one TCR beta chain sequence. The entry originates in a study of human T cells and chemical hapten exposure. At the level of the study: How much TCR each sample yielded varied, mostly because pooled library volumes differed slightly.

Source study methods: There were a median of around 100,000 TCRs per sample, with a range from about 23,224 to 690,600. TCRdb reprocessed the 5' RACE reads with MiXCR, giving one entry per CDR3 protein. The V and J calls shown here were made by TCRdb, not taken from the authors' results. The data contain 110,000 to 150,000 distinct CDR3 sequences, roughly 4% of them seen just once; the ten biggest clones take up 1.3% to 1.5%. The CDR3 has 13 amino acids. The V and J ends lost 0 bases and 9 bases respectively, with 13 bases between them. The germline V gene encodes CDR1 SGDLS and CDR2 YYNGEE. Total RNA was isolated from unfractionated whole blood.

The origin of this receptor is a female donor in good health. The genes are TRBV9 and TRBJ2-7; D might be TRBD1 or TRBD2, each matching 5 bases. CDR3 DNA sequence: TGTGCCAGCAGCGTAGGAGAGGGGTTTGCGCAGTACTTC. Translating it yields CASSVGEGFAQYF.